Presented here are 20 T cell receptor beta chains from one specimen sequenced in a study of cytomegalovirus exposure and HLA in healthy donors listed by TCRdb under 2017. Libraries were made using the immunoSEQ multiplex PCR assay. A mixture of 60 forward primers for TCR Vbeta segments and 13 reverse primers for TCR Jbeta segments was used in the multiplex PCR. TCRdb took over this immuneACCESS table, retaining in-frame rearrangements with V and J assigned. Such tables are incomplete; in checked studies, under half of the missing clones stem from an unresolved V gene, and the remainder is unexplained. The table for this sample lists about 130,000 clones; more than 80% of them were counted only once. About 6.7% of the sample rests with the top ten. The sequenced sample consisted of PBMCs. The receptors originated from a young woman in good health and CMV-seropositive.

The chain recombines TRBV7-8 with TRBJ1-5; D is ambiguous. The CDR3 loop spans 14 amino acids. V was pared by 1 base and J by 5 bases, with 9 bases between. The germline V gene encodes CDR1 SGHVS and CDR2 FQNEAQ. CDR3 region: CASSLDRGYQPQHF. CDR3 nucleotide sequence: TGTGCCAGCAGCTTAGATCGCGGATATCAGCCCCAGCATTTT.

This sequence joins TRBV30 and TRBJ1-1, with D possibly matching TRBD1 (6 bases). V lost 8 bases to trimming and J lost 1 base, with 14 bases between them. Germline V gene sequence: CDR1 GTSNPN, CDR2 SVGIG (reference sequence). The CDR3 contains 13 residues. The chain's CDR3 is CADKQGSNTEAFF. The CDR3 nucleotides read TGTGCCGACAAACAGGGATCGAACACTGAAGCTTTCTTT.

V is TRBV28 and J is TRBJ1-2; 7 bases map to TRBD1. Germline CDR1 reads MDHEN; CDR2 reads SYDVKM. Trimming cost V 3 bases and J 8 bases; bases outside gene matches: 9. CDR3 length equals 14 residues. The CDR3: CASSLPGQSNGYTF. The CDR3 DNA sequence: TGTGCCAGCAGTTTGCCGGGACAGAGTAACGGCTACACCTTC.

The chain combines TRBV28 with TRBJ2-1; TRBD2 is a possible D gene (5 bases). The CDR3 extends over 14 amino acids. CDR1 is MDHEN and CDR2 is SYDVKM in the germline V gene. V dropped 6 bases and J dropped 3 bases, with 12 bases sitting between them. Here the CDR3 reads CASRSPDYYNEQFF. The CDR3 bases are TGTGCCAGCAGATCCCCCGACTACTACAATGAGCAGTTCTTC.

This chain joins TRBV5-1 and TRBJ1-6; weak D call: TRBD1 (5 bases). The CDR3 consists of 13 residues. The germline CDR1 and CDR2 sequences are SGHRS and YFSETQ. V lost 0 bases and J 8 bases, leaving 6 bases between the germline ends. The CDR3 loop reads CASSLGRDSPLHF. In DNA form, the CDR3 reads TGCGCCAGCAGCTTGGGCAGGGATTCACCCCTCCACTTT.

The CDR3 DNA sequence: TGCGCCAGCAGGACGGCCTATCAGGTCTCCTACGAGCAGTACTTC. Amino acids: CASRTAYQVSYEQYF. The chain has TRBV5-1 and TRBJ2-7; no reliable D call. Germline CDR1 SGHRS, CDR2 YFSETQ. Trimming took 5 bases from V and 0 from J, leaving 15 bases between them. This CDR3 region has 15 residues.

This clone was counted between two and nine times. The junction departs from the called germline gene at one end, perhaps through a read error. The chain uses TRBV7-8 and TRBJ2-3, with 10 positions matching TRBD2. Looked up from germline, CDR1 is SGHVS and CDR2 is FQNEAQ. This CDR3 is built from 15 residues. CDR3 bases: TGTGCCAGCAGTCCTCCGGGACTAGCGCTTTACCCGGCGCATTTT. It codes for CASSPPGLALYPAHF.

The chain is built from TRBV6-5 and TRBJ2-1; possibly TRBD1 for D (5 bases). Germline V CDR1 and CDR2: MNHEY, SVGAGI. V was clipped by 0 bases and J by 5 bases, with 8 bases between them. The CDR3 spans 14 residues. The CDR3 nucleotides read TGTGCCAGCAGTTACTCGGGGCAGAACAATGAGCAGTTCTTC. Its translation: CASSYSGQNNEQFF.

This chain links TRBV28 with TRBJ2-3, with a weak D call TRBD2 (5 bases). Trimming took 3 bases from V and 0 from J, leaving 13 bases between them. The CDR3 consists of 16 residues. The V gene's germline CDR1 is MDHEN and CDR2 SYDVKM. CDR3 sequence: CASSLRLAASTDTQYF. For the CDR3, the DNA is TGTGCCAGCAGTTTGAGGCTAGCAGCCAGCACAGATACGCAGTATTTT.

This clone was detected once. The rearrangement joins TRBV4-1 to TRBJ2-1; 7 nucleotides agree with TRBD2. Losses at the gene ends were 0 bases for V and 2 bases for J; bases not matched to a gene: 4. Germline V CDR1 and CDR2: MGHRA, YSYEKL. The CDR3 is 16 residues long. The CDR3 is CASSQDREDPYNEQFF. CDR3 coding DNA: TGCGCCAGCAGCCAAGATCGGGAGGACCCCTACAATGAGCAGTTCTTC.

This clone was seen more than once but under ten times. V gene TRBV5-1 combines with J gene TRBJ2-1; D is possibly TRBD1 (7 bases). Looked up from germline, CDR1 is SGHRS and CDR2 is YFSETQ. The CDR3 is made up of 15 amino acids. V was shortened by 2 bases and J by 8 bases, with 17 bases between the two germline ends. Here the CDR3 reads CASSFGAGGGDEQFF. Here the CDR3 DNA reads TGCGCCAGCAGCTTTGGGGCTGGAGGGGGCGATGAGCAGTTCTTC.

The chain employs TRBV2 and TRBJ2-1; 9 bases are shared with TRBD2. This CDR3 region has 13 residues. With 2 bases clipped from V and 9 bases from J, the junction kept 2 bases outside the gene matches. CDR1 SNHLY and CDR2 FYNNEI come from the germline V gene. In nucleotides, the CDR3 is TGTGCCAGCAGTGAACAGCGGGGGGTTGAGCAGTTCTTC. Amino acids: CASSEQRGVEQFF.

The chain employs TRBV6-6 and TRBJ2-3; 7 bases are shared with TRBD2. The CDR3 runs to 16 residues. Trimming removed 2 bases from V and 1 base from J; junction bases left unmatched: 6. The germline V gene has CDR1 MNHNY and CDR2 SVGAGI (reference sequence). The CDR3: CASSYPTSGGTDTQYF. In DNA form, the CDR3 reads TGTGCCAGCAGTTACCCAACGAGCGGGGGCACAGATACGCAGTATTTT.

V gene TRBV5-1 combines with J gene TRBJ2-2; 8 nucleotides line up with TRBD2. V shed 0 bases, J shed 5 bases, and the junction held 0 bases outside the gene matches. There are 14 residues in the CDR3. Germline lookup yields CDR1 SGHRS and CDR2 YFSETQ. The CDR3 loop reads CASSLGLATGELFF. For the CDR3, the DNA is TGCGCCAGCAGCTTGGGACTAGCGACCGGGGAGCTGTTTTTT. Looking up the rest from reference TRBV5-1 and TRBJ2-2 gives the full variable domain: KAGVTQTPRYLIKTRGQQVTLSCSPISGHRSVSWYQQTPGQGLQFLFEYFSETQRNKGNFPGRFSGRQFSNSRSEMNVSTLELGDSALYLCASSLGLATGELFFGEGSRLTVL.

The CDR3 reads CASNPGDYGYTF. Written as DNA, the CDR3 is TGTGCCAGCAACCCGGGAGACTATGGCTACACCTTC. The chain uses TRBV21-1 and TRBJ1-2. TRBV21-1 is a recognized pseudogene. This CDR3 has 12 amino acids.

The genes are TRBV27 and TRBJ1-4; 7 bases map to TRBD1. This CDR3 is 14 amino acids long. V lost 6 bases to trimming and J lost 3 bases; unmatched junction nucleotides: 4. Germline V lookup: CDR1 MNHEY, CDR2 SMNVEV (reference sequence). The CDR3 coding sequence is TGTGCCAGCAGCTTCGGACAGGCTAATGAAAAACTGTTTTTT. Encoded protein: CASSFGQANEKLFF.

V gene TRBV30 combines with J gene TRBJ2-1, with 10 bases lining up with TRBD2. The germline gives CDR1 GTSNPN, CDR2 SVGIG (reference sequence). The CDR3 is made up of 15 amino acids. J was trimmed by 9 bases and V by 7 bases; bases with no gene match: 15. The CDR3 DNA sequence: TGTGCCTCCCTTGTCAAGCTAGCGGGAGTACCTGAGCAGTTCTTC. Translating it yields CASLVKLAGVPEQFF.

The V call is TRBV5-1, the J call TRBJ1-3; a weak D match, TRBD1 (5 bases). The CDR3 has 16 residues. V lost 3 bases and J 7 bases, leaving 20 bases between the germline ends. The germline gives CDR1 SGHRS, CDR2 YFSETQ. In nucleotides, the CDR3 is TGCGCCAGCAGCTCATCTACAGGATCCACCGTTAACACCATATATTTT. Translation gives CASSSSTGSTVNTIYF.

The chain is built from TRBV6-1 and TRBJ2-3; the D gene is possibly TRBD1 (5 bases). Trimming shortened V by 2 bases and J by 10 bases, and 13 bases separated the two germline ends. The V gene's germline CDR1 is MNHNS and CDR2 SASEGT. CDR3 length equals 13 residues. CDR3 residues: CASSEQGRRAQYF. For the CDR3, the DNA is TGTGCCAGCAGTGAACAGGGTAGACGGGCGCAGTATTTT.

The chain links TRBV6-1 to TRBJ1-2; 10 nucleotides match TRBD1. The J segment lost 5 bases and the V segment lost 0 bases, leaving 3 bases of the junction unmatched. This CDR3 contains 15 residues. Germline CDR1 reads MNHNS; CDR2 reads SASEGT. The CDR3 reads CASSEATGQGYGYTF. The DNA of the CDR3 is TGTGCCAGCAGTGAAGCGACGGGACAGGGGTATGGCTACACCTTC.